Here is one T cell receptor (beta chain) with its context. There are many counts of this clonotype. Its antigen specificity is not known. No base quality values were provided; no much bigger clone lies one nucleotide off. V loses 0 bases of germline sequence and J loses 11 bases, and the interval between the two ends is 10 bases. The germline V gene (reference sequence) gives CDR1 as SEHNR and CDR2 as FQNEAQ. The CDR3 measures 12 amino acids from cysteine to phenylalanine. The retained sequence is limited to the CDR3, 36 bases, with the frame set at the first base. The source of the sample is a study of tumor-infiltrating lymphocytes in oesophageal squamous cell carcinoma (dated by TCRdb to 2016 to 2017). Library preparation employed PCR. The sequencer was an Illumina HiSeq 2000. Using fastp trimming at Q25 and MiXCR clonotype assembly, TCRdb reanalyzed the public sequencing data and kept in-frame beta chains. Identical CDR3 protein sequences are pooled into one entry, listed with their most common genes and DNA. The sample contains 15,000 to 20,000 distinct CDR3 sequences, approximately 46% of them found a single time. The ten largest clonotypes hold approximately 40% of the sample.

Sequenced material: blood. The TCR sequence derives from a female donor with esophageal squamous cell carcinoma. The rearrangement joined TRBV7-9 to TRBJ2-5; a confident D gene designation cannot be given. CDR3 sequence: CASSLAVSEQYF. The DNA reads TGTGCCAGCAGCTTAGCCGTTAGTGAGCAGTACTTC.